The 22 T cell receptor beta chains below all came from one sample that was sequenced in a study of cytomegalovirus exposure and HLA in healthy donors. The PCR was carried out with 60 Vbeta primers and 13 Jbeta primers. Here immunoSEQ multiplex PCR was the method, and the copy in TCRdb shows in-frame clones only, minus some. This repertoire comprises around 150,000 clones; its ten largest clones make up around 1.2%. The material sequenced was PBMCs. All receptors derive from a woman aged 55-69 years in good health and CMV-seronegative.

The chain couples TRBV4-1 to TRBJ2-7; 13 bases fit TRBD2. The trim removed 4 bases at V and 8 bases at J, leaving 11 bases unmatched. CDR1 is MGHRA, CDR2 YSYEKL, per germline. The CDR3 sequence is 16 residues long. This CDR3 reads CASSPSTSGRGFKQYF. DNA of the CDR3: TGCGCCAGCAGCCCGTCAACTAGCGGGAGGGGTTTCAAGCAGTACTTC.

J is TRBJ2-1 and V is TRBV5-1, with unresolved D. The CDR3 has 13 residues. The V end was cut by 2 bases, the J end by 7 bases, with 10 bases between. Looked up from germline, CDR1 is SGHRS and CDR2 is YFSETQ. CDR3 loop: CASSFRGRNEQFF. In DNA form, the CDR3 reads TGCGCCAGCAGCTTTCGTGGTCGGAATGAGCAGTTCTTC.

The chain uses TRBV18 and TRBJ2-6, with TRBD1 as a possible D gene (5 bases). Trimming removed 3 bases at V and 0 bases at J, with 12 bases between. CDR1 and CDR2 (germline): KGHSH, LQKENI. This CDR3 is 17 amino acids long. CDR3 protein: CASSPLQDLSGANVLTF. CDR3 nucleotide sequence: TGTGCCAGCTCACCGTTACAGGATCTCTCTGGGGCCAACGTCCTGACTTTC.

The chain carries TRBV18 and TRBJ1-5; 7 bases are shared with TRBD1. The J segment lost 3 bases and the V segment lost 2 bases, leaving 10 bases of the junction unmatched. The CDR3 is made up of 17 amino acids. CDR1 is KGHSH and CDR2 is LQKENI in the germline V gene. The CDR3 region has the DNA TGTGCCAGCTCACCAAAACGCCGGGACAGCCTCAATCAGCCCCAGCATTTT. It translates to CASSPKRRDSLNQPQHF. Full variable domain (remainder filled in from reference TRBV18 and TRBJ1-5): NAGVMQNPRHLVRRRGQEARLRCSPMKGHSHVYWYRQLPEEGLKFMVYLQKENIIDESGMPKERFSAEFPKEGPSILRIQQVVRGDSAAYFCASSPKRRDSLNQPQHFGDGTRLSIL.

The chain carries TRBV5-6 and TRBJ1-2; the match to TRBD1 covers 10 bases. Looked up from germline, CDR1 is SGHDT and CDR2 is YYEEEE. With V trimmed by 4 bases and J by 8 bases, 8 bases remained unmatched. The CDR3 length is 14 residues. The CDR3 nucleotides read TGTGCCAGCAGCATAGCCGGGACAGGGGTCGGCTACACCTTC. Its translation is CASSIAGTGVGYTF.

Written as DNA, the CDR3 is TGTGCCACCAGCGGTCCTGATACGTTTGTTCAGGGCAATCAGCCCCAGCATTTT. It translates to CATSGPDTFVQGNQPQHF. This chain connects TRBV15 to TRBJ1-5; D gene uncertain. CDR3 length: 18 residues. The V and J ends lost 5 bases and 2 bases respectively, with 22 bases between them. The germline V gene has CDR1 LNHNV and CDR2 YYDKDF (reference sequence).

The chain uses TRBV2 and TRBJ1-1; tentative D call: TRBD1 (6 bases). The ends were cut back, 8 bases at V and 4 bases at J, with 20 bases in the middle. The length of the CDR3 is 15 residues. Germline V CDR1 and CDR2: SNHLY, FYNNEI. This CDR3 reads CASGGALRTGTEAFF. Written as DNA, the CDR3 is TGTGCCAGCGGGGGGGCGTTGAGAACGGGCACTGAAGCTTTCTTT.

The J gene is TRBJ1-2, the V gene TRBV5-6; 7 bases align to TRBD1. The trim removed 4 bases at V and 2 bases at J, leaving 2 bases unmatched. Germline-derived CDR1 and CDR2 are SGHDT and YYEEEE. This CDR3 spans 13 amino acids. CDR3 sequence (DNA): TGTGCCAGCAGCATCAGGGGGAACTATGGCTACACCTTC. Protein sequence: CASSIRGNYGYTF. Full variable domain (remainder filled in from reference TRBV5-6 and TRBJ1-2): DAGVTQSPTHLIKTRGQQVTLRCSPKSGHDTVSWYQQALGQGPQFIFQYYEEEERQRGNFPDRFSGHQFPNYSSELNVNALLLGDSALYLCASSIRGNYGYTFGSGTRLTVV.

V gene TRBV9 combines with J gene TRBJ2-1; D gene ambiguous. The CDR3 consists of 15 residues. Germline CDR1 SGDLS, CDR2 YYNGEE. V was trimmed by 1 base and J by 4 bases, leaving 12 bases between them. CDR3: CASSVNPTEYNEQFF. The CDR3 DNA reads TGTGCCAGCAGCGTAAACCCTACTGAATACAATGAGCAGTTCTTC.

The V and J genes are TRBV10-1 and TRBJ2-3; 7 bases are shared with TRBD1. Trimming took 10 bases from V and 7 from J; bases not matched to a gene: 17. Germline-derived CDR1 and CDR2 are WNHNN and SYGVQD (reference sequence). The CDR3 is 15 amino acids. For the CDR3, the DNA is TGCGCCAACAGACAGGGAAAGGCCTCTAGGAATACGCAGTATTTT. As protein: CANRQGKASRNTQYF.

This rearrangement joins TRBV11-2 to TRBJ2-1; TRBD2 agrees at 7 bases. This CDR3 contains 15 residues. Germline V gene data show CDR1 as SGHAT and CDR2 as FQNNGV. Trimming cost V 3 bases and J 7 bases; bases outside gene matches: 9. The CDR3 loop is CASSFGLGSLNEQFF. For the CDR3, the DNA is TGTGCCAGCAGCTTCGGACTAGGTTCTTTGAATGAGCAGTTCTTC.

The CDR3 loop reads CASSTDRSFQPQHF. The CDR3 DNA reads as TGTGCCAGCAGCACCGACAGATCTTTTCAGCCCCAGCATTTT. The gene calls are TRBV5-4 and TRBJ1-5; tentative D call: TRBD1 (5 bases). CDR1 and CDR2 (germline): SGHNT, YYREEE (reference sequence). V lost 4 bases and J lost 6, with 14 bases in between. The CDR3 is 14 residues long.

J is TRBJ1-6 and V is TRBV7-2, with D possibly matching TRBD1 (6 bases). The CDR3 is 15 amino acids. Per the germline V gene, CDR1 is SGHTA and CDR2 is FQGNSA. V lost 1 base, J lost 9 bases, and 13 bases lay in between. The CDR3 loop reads CASSLVRGASSPLHF. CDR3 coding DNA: TGTGCCAGCAGCTTAGTTCGGGGGGCAAGTTCACCCCTCCACTTT. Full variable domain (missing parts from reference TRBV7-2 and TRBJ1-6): GAGVSQSPSNKVTEKGKDVELRCDPISGHTALYWYRQSLGQGLEFLIYFQGNSAPDKSGLPSDRFSAERTGGSVSTLTIQRTQQEDSAVYLCASSLVRGASSPLHFGNGTRLTVT.

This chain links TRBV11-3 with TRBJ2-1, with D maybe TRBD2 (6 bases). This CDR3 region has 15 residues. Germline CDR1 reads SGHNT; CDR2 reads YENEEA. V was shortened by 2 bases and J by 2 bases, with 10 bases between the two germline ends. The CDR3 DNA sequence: TGTGCCAGCAGCTTACTGGAGGGACCCTACAATGAGCAGTTCTTC. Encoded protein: CASSLLEGPYNEQFF.

CDR3 bases: TGCAGCGCCCGGACAGGGGCCATCTACGAGCAGTACTTC. Translating it yields CSARTGAIYEQYF. V gene TRBV29-1 combines with J gene TRBJ2-7; the match to TRBD1 covers 9 bases. The CDR3 is 13 residues long. With 7 bases clipped from V and 3 bases from J, the junction kept 7 bases outside the gene matches. The germline V gene encodes CDR1 SQVTM and CDR2 ANQGSEA.

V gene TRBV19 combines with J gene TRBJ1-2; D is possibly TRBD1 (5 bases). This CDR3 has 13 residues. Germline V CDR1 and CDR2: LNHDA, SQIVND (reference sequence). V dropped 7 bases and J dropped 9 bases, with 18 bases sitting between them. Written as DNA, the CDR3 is TGTGCCAGTACCTTGGGGCAACAGTCTCGCTACACCTTC. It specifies CASTLGQQSRYTF.

The CDR3 spells CASSTGQDFSGANVLTF. CDR3 in DNA: TGCGCCAGCAGCACCGGACAGGACTTCTCTGGGGCCAACGTCCTGACTTTC. The chain joins TRBV5-1 to TRBJ2-6, with 7 bases identical to TRBD1. The ends lost 4 bases at V and 0 bases at J; junction bases unmatched: 7. Germline CDR1 is SGHRS and CDR2 is YFSETQ. The CDR3 extends over 17 amino acids. Drawing the rest from reference TRBV5-1 and TRBJ2-6, the complete variable domain is KAGVTQTPRYLIKTRGQQVTLSCSPISGHRSVSWYQQTPGQGLQFLFEYFSETQRNKGNFPGRFSGRQFSNSRSEMNVSTLELGDSALYLCASSTGQDFSGANVLTFGAGSRLTVL.

CDR3 bases: TGTGCCAGTAGAGAAACAGCCTCTTCAAATGAAAAACTGTTTTTT. Amino acids: CASRETASSNEKLFF. The gene calls are TRBV19 and TRBJ1-4; D remains unclear. V gave up 6 bases and J gave up 5 bases, with 16 bases separating them. The CDR3 runs 15 residues. From germline, CDR1 is LNHDA and CDR2 SQIVND (reference sequence).

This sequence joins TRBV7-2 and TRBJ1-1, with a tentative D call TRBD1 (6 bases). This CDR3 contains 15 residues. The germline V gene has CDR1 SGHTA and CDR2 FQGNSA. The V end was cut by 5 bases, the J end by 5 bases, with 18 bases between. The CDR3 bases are TGTGCCAGCAGCGCCGTCGCCGGGGGGCGAACTGAAGCTTTCTTT. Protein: CASSAVAGGRTEAFF.

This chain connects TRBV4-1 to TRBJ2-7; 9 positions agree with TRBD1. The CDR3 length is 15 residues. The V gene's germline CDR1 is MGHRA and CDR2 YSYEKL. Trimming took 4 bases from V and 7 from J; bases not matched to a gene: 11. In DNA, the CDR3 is TGCGCCAGCAGCCTTCAGGAACAGGGGGCTGAAGAGCAGTACTTC. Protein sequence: CASSLQEQGAEEQYF.

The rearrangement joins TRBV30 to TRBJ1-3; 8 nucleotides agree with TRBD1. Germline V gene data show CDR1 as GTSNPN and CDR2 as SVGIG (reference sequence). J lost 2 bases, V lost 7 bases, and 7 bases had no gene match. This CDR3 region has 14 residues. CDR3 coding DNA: TGTGCCTTAGGTCAGGGGGCTGCTGGAAACACCATATATTTT. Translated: CALGQGAAGNTIYF.

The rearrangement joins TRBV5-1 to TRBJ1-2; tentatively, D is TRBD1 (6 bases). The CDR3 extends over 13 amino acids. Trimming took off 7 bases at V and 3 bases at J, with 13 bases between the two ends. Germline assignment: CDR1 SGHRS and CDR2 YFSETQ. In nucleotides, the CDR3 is TGCGCCAGCGGGGTCCCAGGGGACTATGGCTACACCTTC. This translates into CASGVPGDYGYTF. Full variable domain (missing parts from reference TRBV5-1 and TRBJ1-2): KAGVTQTPRYLIKTRGQQVTLSCSPISGHRSVSWYQQTPGQGLQFLFEYFSETQRNKGNFPGRFSGRQFSNSRSEMNVSTLELGDSALYLCASGVPGDYGYTFGSGTRLTVV.